These 17 T cell receptor beta chains originate from one sample sequenced in a study of long-term antiretroviral therapy in people with HIV. It was version v3.0 of the immunoSEQ assay that was run at survey level. Generated by immunoSEQ multiplex PCR, the TCRdb table keeps only in-frame clones and is missing some. The table has 25,000 to 30,000 clones, around 86% seen once. Sequences were derived from unsorted PBMCs, sampled 2.9 years after starting antiretroviral therapy. The receptors derive from a man aged 50 to 59 with HIV.

The chain couples TRBV2 to TRBJ2-7, with D tentatively TRBD1 (5 bases). The CDR3 runs to 16 residues. The germline gives CDR1 SNHLY, CDR2 FYNNEI. With 4 bases removed from V and 2 bases from J, the gap between germline ends came to 18 bases. The CDR3 region is CASSGFRAIGTYEQYF. DNA of the CDR3: TGTGCCAGCAGTGGTTTCAGGGCAATTGGAACCTACGAGCAGTACTTC.

This clone was counted only a few times. For the CDR3, the DNA is TGTGCCAGCAGCTTAGGGGGACTAGCGGGGACCGGGGAGCTGTTTTTT. Encoded protein: CASSLGGLAGTGELFF. The chain is built from TRBV11-2 and TRBJ2-2; 13 nucleotides match TRBD2. There are 16 residues in the CDR3. Unmatched junction bases numbered 1, after V lost 1 base and J lost 5 bases. Per the germline V gene, CDR1 is SGHAT and CDR2 is FQNNGV. Combining the CDR3 with reference TRBV11-2 and TRBJ2-2 gives the whole variable domain EAGVAQSPRYKIIEKRQSVAFWCNPISGHATLYWYQQILGQGPKLLIQFQNNGVVDDSQLPKDRFSAERLKGVDSTLKIQPAKLEDSAVYLCASSLGGLAGTGELFFGEGSRLTVL.

The CDR3 here is CASSPGTNQPQHF. The DNA for the CDR3 is TGTGCCAGCTCACCAGGGACGAATCAGCCCCAGCATTTT. The chain employs TRBV18 and TRBJ1-5; TRBD1 is a possible D gene (5 bases). The CDR3 runs to 13 residues. V was shortened by 2 bases and J by 4 bases, with 6 bases between the two germline ends. Germline V gene sequence: CDR1 KGHSH, CDR2 LQKENI.

CDR3 in amino acids: CASTGQETQYF. The CDR3 DNA is TGTGCCAGCACGGGTCAAGAGACCCAGTACTTC. The J gene is TRBJ2-5, the V gene TRBV28; D gene ambiguous. The germline V and J ends were trimmed by 7 bases and 2 bases, with 5 bases remaining between them. From germline, CDR1 is MDHEN and CDR2 SYDVKM. The CDR3 is made up of 11 amino acids.

The chain couples TRBV5-1 to TRBJ2-3; no reliable D call. V shed 4 bases and J shed 3 bases, with 9 bases lying between them. The germline V gene has CDR1 SGHRS and CDR2 YFSETQ. This CDR3 has 13 residues. CDR3 loop: CASSLLPTDTQYF. Here the CDR3 DNA reads TGCGCCAGCAGCCTACTTCCAACAGATACGCAGTATTTT.

This clone was found a few times. The gene calls are TRBV15 and TRBJ1-4; TRBD1 agrees at 7 bases. Germline V gene data show CDR1 as LNHNV and CDR2 as YYDKDF (reference sequence). With 2 bases clipped from V and 8 bases from J, the junction kept 8 bases outside the gene matches. CDR3 length: 15 amino acids. The CDR3: CATSRNGQAAEKLFF. For the CDR3, the DNA is TGTGCCACCAGCAGAAACGGACAGGCAGCGGAAAAACTGTTTTTT.

The CDR3 DNA reads as TGTGCCAGCAGTGAAGAGGAGGTCCCAAATCAGCCCCAGCATTTT. As protein: CASSEEEVPNQPQHF. This sequence joins TRBV2 and TRBJ1-5; the D is unclear. CDR1 is SNHLY, CDR2 FYNNEI, per germline. This CDR3 is built from 15 residues. Trimming removed 1 base from V and 4 bases from J, with 11 bases in between.

The V and J genes are TRBV30 and TRBJ2-5, with D possibly TRBD1 on 6 matching bases. Germline CDR1 GTSNPN, CDR2 SVGIG (reference sequence). The V end lost 5 bases, the J end lost 5 bases, and 15 bases lay between the germline ends. The CDR3 covers 13 residues. The CDR3 spells CAWSPGDTETQYF. DNA for the CDR3: TGTGCCTGGTCCCCCGGGGACACGGAGACCCAGTACTTC.

The chain links TRBV4-1 to TRBJ1-2; D unclear. Germline CDR1 is MGHRA and CDR2 is YSYEKL. This CDR3 has 13 residues. V was trimmed by 1 base and J by 6 bases, leaving 9 bases between them. CDR3 in DNA: TGCGCCAGCAGCCAAGTCAGCGGAGATGGCTACACCTTC. It encodes CASSQVSGDGYTF.

Written as DNA, the CDR3 is TGTGCCAGCAGTTCCATACGCCCCGGCTCCTACGAGCAGTACTTC. It yields the protein CASSSIRPGSYEQYF. The V and J genes are TRBV28 and TRBJ2-7; D unresolved. Germline V gene lookup returns CDR1 MDHEN and CDR2 SYDVKM. This CDR3 region has 15 residues. Trimming shortened V by 4 bases and J by 0 bases, and 13 bases separated the two germline ends.

The chain couples TRBV30 to TRBJ2-2, with D unclear. This CDR3 has 13 residues. CDR1 GTSNPN and CDR2 SVGIG come from the germline V gene (reference sequence). Trimming removed 0 bases from V and 1 base from J, with 3 bases in between. The CDR3 bases are TGTGCCTGGAGTGTTGGGAACACCGGGGAGCTGTTTTTT. It codes for CAWSVGNTGELFF.

This clone occurred once. The chain employs TRBV27 and TRBJ1-2, with TRBD1 matching over 9 bases. J gave up 8 bases and V 4 bases, and 8 bases lay outside the gene matches. The germline gives CDR1 MNHEY, CDR2 SMNVEV (reference sequence). The CDR3 totals 14 residues. Here the CDR3 reads CASSYLDRGFGYTF. The CDR3, as DNA: TGTGCCAGCAGTTACCTTGACAGGGGGTTCGGCTACACCTTC.

The V call is TRBV7-9, the J call TRBJ1-1; the D gene is possibly TRBD1 (5 bases). The CDR3 sequence is 15 residues long. The germline gives CDR1 SEHNR, CDR2 FQNEAQ (reference sequence). V lost 4 bases, J lost 4 bases, and 16 bases lay in between. CDR3 sequence: CASSWGLGGSTEAFF. The CDR3, as DNA: TGTGCCAGCAGCTGGGGACTGGGTGGAAGCACTGAAGCTTTCTTT.

This chain joins TRBV28 and TRBJ2-7; D is possibly TRBD2 (6 bases). Germline CDR1 is MDHEN and CDR2 is SYDVKM. V dropped 3 bases and J dropped 7 bases, with 19 bases sitting between them. This CDR3 has 15 residues. The CDR3 DNA reads TGTGCCAGCAGTTTGGTTCTTCTGGGGGGAGATGAGCAGTACTTC. Protein sequence: CASSLVLLGGDEQYF.

This chain's CDR3 is CASRLGGPNTEAFF. CDR3 nucleotides: TGTGCCAGCAGATTGGGCGGGCCGAACACTGAAGCTTTCTTT. This chain links TRBV6-5 with TRBJ1-1; D is ambiguous. The germline V gene encodes CDR1 MNHEY and CDR2 SVGAGI. The V and J ends lost 6 bases and 1 base respectively, with 12 bases between them. The CDR3 extends over 14 amino acids.

The chain is built from TRBV19 and TRBJ1-6; weak D call: TRBD1 (5 bases). Between the trimmed V and J ends, which lost 7 bases and 0 bases, there was a span of 10 bases. CDR1 is LNHDA, CDR2 SQIVND, per germline (reference sequence). There are 15 residues in the CDR3. Here the CDR3 DNA reads TGTGCCAGTATGGGGGGGAGCTCCTATAATTCACCCCTCCACTTT. Its protein is CASMGGSSYNSPLHF.

J is TRBJ1-2 and V is TRBV7-9; maybe TRBD1 (6 bases). Per germline, CDR1 SEHNR and CDR2 FQNEAQ (reference sequence). Trimming took off 5 bases at V and 6 bases at J, with 10 bases between the two ends. The CDR3 spans 12 residues. In DNA form, the CDR3 reads TGTGCCAGCAGCGTGGACAGCCATGGCTACACCTTC. It translates to CASSVDSHGYTF.